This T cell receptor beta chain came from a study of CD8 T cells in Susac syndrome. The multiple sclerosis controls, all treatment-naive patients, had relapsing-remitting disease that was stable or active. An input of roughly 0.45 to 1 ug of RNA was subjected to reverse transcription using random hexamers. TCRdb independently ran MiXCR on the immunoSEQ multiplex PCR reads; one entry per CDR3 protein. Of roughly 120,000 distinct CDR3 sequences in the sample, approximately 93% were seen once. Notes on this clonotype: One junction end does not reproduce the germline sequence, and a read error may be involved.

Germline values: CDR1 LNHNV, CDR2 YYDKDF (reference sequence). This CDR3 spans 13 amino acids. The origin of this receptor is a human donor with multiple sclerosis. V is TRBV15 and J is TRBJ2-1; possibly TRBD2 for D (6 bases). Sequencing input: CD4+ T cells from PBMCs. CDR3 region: CATSRDVGGWKIF. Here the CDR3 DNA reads TGTGCCACCAGCAGAGATGTGGGAGGATGGAAAATCTTC.